Described below is a single T cell receptor beta chain sequence and its context. Its antigen is not known. Unique molecular identifiers were used in preparing the TCRbeta library. TCRdb reprocessed the PCR reads via MiXCR and lists one record per CDR3 protein. The sample has about 980,000 distinct CDR3 sequences, around 30% seen once; the top ten hold 28%. Losses at the gene ends were 8 bases for V and 7 bases for J; bases not matched to a gene: 21. The CDR3 has 17 amino acids. CDR1 is MNHNS, CDR2 SASEGT, per germline. The sample originates from a study of T-cell reconstitution after alpha-beta-depleted transplantation in children. Regarding the study as a whole: T-cell numbers and diversity, one year after transplant, stemmed largely from T cells that were newly produced.

This specimen consisted of PBMCs, mostly from graft donor cells, obtained 360 days after TCRalphabeta/CD19-depleted stem cell transplant. This TCR was sampled from a boy younger than two who had a stem cell transplant for SCID, so the T cells may come from the graft donor. The V call is TRBV6-1, the J call TRBJ2-7; 9 bases align to TRBD1. Here the CDR3 DNA reads TGTGCCAGCTCGCACGGTATGGGACAGGGCTTCGTGGGGGAGCAGTACTTC. Translated: CASSHGMGQGFVGEQYF.